The rows below give T cell receptor beta chains drawn from one sample of a study of cytomegalovirus exposure and HLA in healthy donors. The table came from immunoSEQ multiplex PCR; TCRdb's copy has only in-frame clones and leaves some out. The sample carries 200,000 or so clones, approximately 81% recorded once. Specimen: PBMCs. The receptors were sampled from a woman under 30 in good health and CMV-seropositive. Each CDR3 is given with its conserved first and last residue. The D gene is left open where the match is weak. Expanded clones get a size class; other rows say once, few or many, or leave the size out.

j_call | clone_size | v_call | d_call | cdr3_nt | cdr3_aa
TRBJ2-7 | . | TRBV2 | . | TGTGCCAGCAGGGGCATCCTCACCAGACCCTACGAGCAGTACTTC | CASRGILTRPYEQYF
TRBJ2-3 | . | TRBV28 | . | TGTGCCAGCAGTTTATTGGGGAGCAGCACAGATACGCAGTATTTT | CASSLLGSSTDTQYF
TRBJ2-5 | once | TRBV7-2 | TRBD1 | TGTGCCAGCAGCACAGGGGGAGTGGAAGAGACCCAGTACTTC | CASSTGGVEETQYF
TRBJ2-5 | . | TRBV5-1 | . | TGCGCCAGCAGCCCGGACGGGGGGCAGGGAGAGACCCAGTACTTC | CASSPDGGQGETQYF
TRBJ2-2 | . | TRBV4-1 | TRBD1 | TGCGCCAGCAGCTTGGGTCGGGGGACAGGGCGGACCGGGGAGCTGTTTTTT | CASSLGRGTGRTGELFF
TRBJ1-1 | . | TRBV7-2 | . | TGTGCCAGCAGCATTTCGACGGCGGTGGAAGCTTTCTTT | CASSISTAVEAFF
TRBJ2-7 | . | TRBV19 | . | TGTGCCAGTGGTTACCGGGACACTACCCACGAGCAGTACTTC | CASGYRDTTHEQYF
TRBJ2-3 | . | TRBV7-3 | . | TGTGCCAGCAGCCAATGGGGGGGCGGCTTCCCCACAGATACGCAGTATTTT | CASSQWGGGFPTDTQYF
TRBJ2-5 | . | TRBV9 | . | TGTGCCAGCAGCATAAGAGGCGATCAAGAGACCCAGTACTTC | CASSIRGDQETQYF
TRBJ1-6 | few | TRBV7-2 | . | TGTGCCAGCAGCTTAGGGGGAGGGTATAATTCACCCCTCCACTTT | CASSLGGGYNSPLHF
TRBJ1-2 | . | TRBV6-5 | . | TGTGCCAGCAGTCAAACACGGGGGGGCGATGGCTACACCTTC | CASSQTRGGDGYTF
TRBJ1-5 | few | TRBV4-3 | . | TGCGCCAGCAGCCAAAGGAGGGATCAGCCCCAGCATTTT | CASSQRRDQPQHF
TRBJ2-2 | . | TRBV12-5 | . | TGTGCTAGTGGTCTACAACCCGGGACAATCTATACCGGGGAGCTGTTTTTT | CASGLQPGTIYTGELFF
TRBJ2-1 | . | TRBV25-1 | TRBD2 | TGTGCCAGCAGTGGAACTAGCGGGATTTACAATGAGCAGTTCTTC | CASSGTSGIYNEQFF
TRBJ1-5 | . | TRBV27 | TRBD1 | TGTGCCAGCAGTTCAGGGGGCGCGGGGAATCAGCCCCAGCATTTT | CASSSGGAGNQPQHF
TRBJ1-4 | . | TRBV4-2 | TRBD1 | TGTGCCAGCAGCACACAGGGGGATGAAAAACTGTTTTTT | CASSTQGDEKLFF
TRBJ2-1 | . | TRBV27 | TRBD1 | TGTGCCAGCAGTTTATATCAGGGGGCGCCTGTCAATGAGCAGTTCTTC | CASSLYQGAPVNEQFF
TRBJ1-6 | . | TRBV2 | . | TGTGCCTTTCGCGTCTCCTATAATTCACCCCTCCACTTT | CAFRVSYNSPLHF
TRBJ2-7 | . | TRBV30 | TRBD1 | TGTGCCTGGATTGTAGGGGCAGGGGGCTCCTACGAGCAGTACTTC | CAWIVGAGGSYEQYF
TRBJ2-3 | . | TRBV6-1 | . | TGTGCCAGCAGTGGGCCAGGGCCCCACCGCACAGATACGCAGTATTTT | CASSGPGPHRTDTQYF
TRBJ1-5 | . | TRBV28 | . | TGTGCCAGCAGTTCGCCAGGGGGCAATCAGCCCCAGCATTTT | CASSSPGGNQPQHF
TRBJ1-5 | . | TRBV19 | . | TGTGCCAGTAGTACAACGGGAGGAGATCTCTATCAGCCCCAGCATTTT | CASSTTGGDLYQPQHF
TRBJ2-7 | . | TRBV5-1 | TRBD2 | TGCGCCAGCAGCCTCCAACCGACTAGCGGGGGAACCTACGAGCAGTACTTC | CASSLQPTSGGTYEQYF
TRBJ1-1 | . | TRBV6-5 | . | TGTGCCAGCAGGCATCAGCGGGGCAACACTGAAGCTTTCTTT | CASRHQRGNTEAFF
TRBJ2-2 | . | TRBV29-1 | . | TGCAGCGTTGAATCCTCCCCAGGGGCTACCGGGGAGCTGTTTTTT | CSVESSPGATGELFF
TRBJ1-3 | . | TRBV5-1 | . | TGCGCCAGCAGCTTGGCCCCGGTTTCCGTCTCTGGAAACACCATATATTTT | CASSLAPVSVSGNTIYF
TRBJ2-3 | . | TRBV7-6 | . | TGTGCCAGCAGCCCCCAACTAGTGGATACGCAGTATTTT | CASSPQLVDTQYF
TRBJ2-7 | . | TRBV5-6 | . | TGTGCCAGCAGTCTAGGCGCCGGACTCCGCTACGAGCAGTACTTC | CASSLGAGLRYEQYF
TRBJ1-5 | once | TRBV10-2 | TRBD1 | TGCGCCAGCAATGGACAGGGAGGTCAGCCCCAGCATTTT | CASNGQGGQPQHF
TRBJ1-1 | . | TRBV6-4 | TRBD1 | TGTGCCAGCAGTGAAGGGACAGAGGGGGACACTGAAGCTTTCTTT | CASSEGTEGDTEAFF
TRBJ2-4 | once | TRBV2 | TRBD2 | TGTGCCAGCAGGAGGGAGCGGGGGGCCTTC | CASRRERGAF
TRBJ2-5 | . | TRBV19 | . | TGTGCCAGTAGTAACCGGGTTGAGCAGTACTTC | CASSNRVEQYF
TRBJ1-2 | . | TRBV5-6 | . | TGTGCCAGCAGGATTGCCGGGTCGGCCTATGGCTACACCTTC | CASRIAGSAYGYTF
TRBJ2-2 | . | TRBV2 | . | TGTGCCAGCAGTCAACAGGGAAAGGACACCGGGGAGCTGTTTTTT | CASSQQGKDTGELFF
TRBJ1-2 | . | TRBV6-5 | TRBD1 | TGTGCCAGCAGCACGGGGACAGGCGGTGGCTACACCTTC | CASSTGTGGGYTF
TRBJ1-2 | . | TRBV19 | . | TGTGCCAGTACCCTCGCAGGCTATGGCTACACCTTC | CASTLAGYGYTF
TRBJ2-2 | . | TRBV4-2 | TRBD2 | TGTGCCAGCAGCCAAGTTGGTAGAGGACTAGGAGGGACCGGGGAGCTGTTTTTT | CASSQVGRGLGGTGELFF
TRBJ2-3 | . | TRBV4-1 | TRBD1 | TGCGCCAGCAGCAACCTAAAAACAGGGGGTTTAGGAGATACGCAGTATTTT | CASSNLKTGGLGDTQYF
TRBJ1-2 | . | TRBV30 | TRBD1 | TGTGCCTGGAGTAAGACGCAGGGGGCATACACCTTC | CAWSKTQGAYTF
TRBJ1-5 | . | TRBV6-5 | . | TGTGCCAGCAGTGAAGCGCTTCATCAGCCCCAGCATTTT | CASSEALHQPQHF
TRBJ1-5 | few | TRBV25-1 | . | TGTGCCAGCAGTGAGGGCAGGGAATTACAGCCCCAGCATTTT | CASSEGRELQPQHF
TRBJ1-1 | . | TRBV5-4 | . | TGTGCCAGCAGCCCTGGTGAGGCAAGGACTGAAGCTTTCTTT | CASSPGEARTEAFF
TRBJ2-3 | . | TRBV6-1 | . | TGTGCCAGCAAGGGGGGGGTCTTCCAGGATACGCAGTATTTT | CASKGGVFQDTQYF
TRBJ2-1 | . | TRBV9 | . | TGTGCCAGCAGCGTAGTATATCACAATGAGCAGTTCTTC | CASSVVYHNEQFF
TRBJ2-3 | . | TRBV30 | . | TGTGCCTGGAGTCGGGGCGGGGCCAACACAGATACGCAGTATTTT | CAWSRGGANTDTQYF
TRBJ1-3 | . | TRBV30 | . | TGTGCCTGGAGTCCGGCGGCAAACACCATATATTTT | CAWSPAANTIYF
TRBJ1-5 | . | TRBV7-9 | . | TGTGCCAGCAGCCCTAGGGGAAATAGCAATCAGCCCCAGCATTTT | CASSPRGNSNQPQHF
TRBJ2-1 | . | TRBV7-2 | . | TGTGCCAGCAGCTTAGCCGGACTGGGAAGCTCCTACAATGAGCAGTTCTTC | CASSLAGLGSSYNEQFF
TRBJ1-1 | . | TRBV11-2 | . | TGTGCCAGCAGGTCGGGCGGGGGGAACACTGAAGCTTTCTTT | CASRSGGGNTEAFF
TRBJ2-1 | . | TRBV11-2 | . | TGTGCCAGCAGTTCTCAGTCCAATGAGCAGTTCTTC | CASSSQSNEQFF
TRBJ2-2 | once | TRBV9 | . | TGTGCCAGCAGCCGACTTATTGACCCCGCCGAGCTGTTTTTT | CASSRLIDPAELFF
TRBJ2-2 | once | TRBV5-1 | . | TGCGCCAGCAGGGAGGGGGCCGGCGGGGAGCTGTTTTTT | CASREGAGGELFF